This record looks at one T cell receptor beta chain sequence and its context. As yet, its antigen is unknown. This sample is drawn from a study of glioma-infiltrating T cells. Broader study findings: Gliomas, especially low-grade, showed above-expected tissue-blood divergence; non-neoplastic patients showed below. Only very few CDR3 sequences appeared in both tissue and blood.

CDR1 KGHSH and CDR2 LQKENI come from the germline V gene. V was pared by 3 bases and J by 2 bases, with 11 bases between. The CDR3 runs to 14 residues. Using RNA template, CDR3s of TCR alpha and beta were amplified with iRepertoire arm-PCR. Input was about 85-450 ng of tissue mRNA or PBMC total RNA. TCRdb recomputed calls from the multiplex PCR reads with MiXCR, one row per CDR3 protein. The profile shows around 120,000 distinct CDR3 sequences, approximately 26% of them singletons. The TCR comes from a human donor with low-grade glioma or glioblastoma, undergoing nonglioma brain surgery, or in good health (not recorded which). Sequencing was done on a sample of glioma tissue, nonneoplastic brain tissue, or PBMCs (not recorded which). This rearrangement joins TRBV18 to TRBJ2-7; D is possibly TRBD1 or TRBD2 (6 bases each). The CDR3 DNA is TGTGCCAGCTCACCGAACAGGGAGGCCTACGAGCAGTACGTC. Translation: CASSPNREAYEQYV.